This T cell receptor (beta chain) was sequenced during a study of T cell responses to AZD1222 COVID-19 vaccine (dated by TCRdb to the early 2020s). Context from the whole study: Because spike-specific TCR depth and breadth did not differ between the two schedules, AZD1222 recipients who got a second dose at roughly 4 weeks were pooled with those who got a second dose at roughly 12 weeks. TCR sequencing covered 230 to 250 trial participants: 200 to 220 given two doses of AZD1222 and 26 given two doses of MenACWY control vaccine. Trial participants were enrolled into age subgroups of 18-55, 56-69 and 70-plus years, which contained around 150, 28 and 57 TCR-sequenced participants, respectively. Overall results and qualifications from the work: Because no day 14 peak-response samples were available, repertoires were characterized only after the peak T cell response. The 56-69-year group was small, and its depth increase did not reach significance, likely because of low power. Only five to seven AZD1222 recipients were SARS-CoV-2 seropositive at baseline, limiting conclusions about previously exposed vaccinees. After two AZD1222 doses, both the breadth and the depth of spike-specific TCRs were significantly higher than at day 0 and than in MenACWY recipients. CD4 TCRs associated with the vaccine covered the entire spike protein, and the dominant responses were in regions 160-218 and 743-854. Participants were mostly white British, with more females than males. The authors suggested clonal diversity may have been underestimated. Reportedly, almost half of the unique spike-specific TCRs recognized epitopes lying outside the regions that are mutated in the B.1.351 and B.1.1.7 variants.

Regarding this clone: It has no known antigen specificity. No much larger clonotype is one base removed from it; base qualities were not supplied.

The sample's time point label, in plain terms: baseline before first vaccination. Samples from vaccinated people were obtained from the UK trials COV001 and COV002, which included a single-blind randomized controlled phase 2/3 trial of AZD1222 (ChAdOx1 nCoV-19) in healthy adults. Trial participant PBMC samples were collected at day 0 and day 28 after the second dose for TCRbeta chain sequencing. The CDR3 regions of human TCRbeta chains were analyzed by immunosequencing. The published analysis was carried out like this. Repertoire TCRs were checked for matches against a reference library of SARS-CoV-2-specific TCRs that had been generated using the MIRA antigen-specificity platform. Breadth was defined as the fraction of unique TCRs that were SARS-CoV-2-associated, and depth was defined as the fraction of total T cells that were SARS-CoV-2-associated. Using the MIRA data, each spike-specific TCR was assigned both to the spike region to which the TCR was reactive and to a CD4 or CD8 class. Log10-transformed breadth and depth values were compared by one-way ANOVA with Sidak's multiple comparisons tests. TCRdb's version of the immuneACCESS table is confined to in-frame rearrangements and falls short of the full clone set. An unresolved V gene accounts for under half of the shortfall where checked; the remainder is of unknown origin. The V and J calls and clone size were taken over from that table, and D and trimming were inferred from the DNA. For this sample there are about 160,000 clones; more than 85% appear just once. The top ten clonotypes cover about 4.4% of the sample.

V loses 6 bases at its end and J loses 7 bases; junction bases beyond the gene matches: 7. The CDR3 spans 16 residues, from the cysteine through the phenylalanine. Here the CDR3 DNA is all that survives: 48 bases in frame from base 1. CDR1 MNHNY and CDR2 SVGAGI were looked up in the germline V gene (reference sequence). The sequence is built from TRBV6-6 and TRBJ2-1; 15 bases in the junction line up with TRBD2. The sample here was peripheral blood, taken on day 0 of AZD1222 vaccination. This TCR derives from an adult in good health. CDR3 reads: CASSRTSGRARNEQFF. The nucleotide sequence reads as follows: TGTGCCAGCAGCAGGACTAGCGGGAGGGCCAGGAATGAGCAGTTCTTC.